The rows below give T cell receptor beta chains drawn from one sample of a study of T-cell reconstitution after alpha-beta-depleted transplantation in children. MiXCR, run by TCRdb on the PCR reads, gives a single entry per CDR3 protein. This repertoire shows 600,000 or so distinct CDR3 sequences, under 30% found once; its top ten account for roughly 14%. This specimen was PBMCs, mostly from graft donor cells, taken 360 days after TCRalphabeta/CD19-depleted stem cell transplant. The receptors shown here come from a boy in the first two years of life who had a stem cell transplant for acute myeloid leukemia, so the T cells may come from the graft donor. Both conserved end residues are part of each CDR3. A D gene is named only where the DNA matches it firmly. The listing skips clone size in some rows; elsewhere it reads once, few, many or a size class.

many	.	TRBV12-3/TRBV12-4	TRBJ2-2	TGTGCCAGCAGTTTCCCCGGGGAGCTGTTTTTT	CASSFPGELFF
many	.	TRBV10-2	TRBJ2-3	TGCGCCAGCAATGAAGGCGATACGCAGTATTTT	CASNEGDTQYF
.	.	TRBV3-1	TRBJ1-1	TGTGCCAGCAGCAAGGGGTGGGGGCAGAACACTGAAGCTTTCTTT	CASSKGWGQNTEAFF
.	.	TRBV12-3/TRBV12-4	TRBJ2-7	TGTGCCAGCAGCCTAAATCGGGGACAACTCTACGAGCAGTACTTC	CASSLNRGQLYEQYF
many	TRBD1	TRBV20-1	TRBJ1-1	TGCAGTGCTAGGGGCAGGGGGCCGAACACTGAAGCTTTCTTT	CSARGRGPNTEAFF
many	TRBD1	TRBV2	TRBJ2-1	TGTGCCAGCGGGGACAGGGGGAGTTTCGATGAGCAGTTCTTC	CASGDRGSFDEQFF
many	.	TRBV9	TRBJ2-1	TGTGCCAGCAGCCACGGGGGTGGGCAATCCTACAATGAGCAGTTCTTC	CASSHGGGQSYNEQFF
.	.	TRBV3-1	TRBJ1-4	TGTGCCAGCAGCTCCCGGCACACTAATGAAAAACTGTTTTTT	CASSSRHTNEKLFF
.	.	TRBV7-2	TRBJ2-1	TGTGCCAGCAGCTTAGGCGGCGGGGCGAACTACAATGAGCAGTTCTTC	CASSLGGGANYNEQFF
few	TRBD2	TRBV20-1	TRBJ2-3	TGCAGTGCTAGGAGCGGCGGGGGGGCCACAGATACGCAGTATTTT	CSARSGGGATDTQYF
few	TRBD1	TRBV4-3	TRBJ2-7	TGCGCCAGCAGCCAGGGACAGGACAGCTCCTACGAGCAGTACTTC	CASSQGQDSSYEQYF
.	TRBD1	TRBV20-1	TRBJ2-7	TGCAGTGCTGAGGACAGGGGCCCCTACGAGCAGTACTTC	CSAEDRGPYEQYF
few	TRBD1	TRBV13	TRBJ2-7	TGTGCCAGCAGCGAAAGGGGGCTCTACGAGCAGTACTTC	CASSERGLYEQYF
.	.	TRBV12-3/TRBV12-4	TRBJ1-3	TGTGCCAGCAGTTTAACCGAAAACACCATATATTTT	CASSLTENTIYF
many	TRBD2	TRBV11-1	TRBJ2-5	TGTGCCAGCAGCTTAACACCCCCTCTTCTAGCGGGGGGGGAAGAGACCCAGTACTTC	CASSLTPPLLAGGEETQYF
many	TRBD1	TRBV4-2	TRBJ2-3	TGTGCCAGCAGCCATGCCGGGGTCGGACAGGGACCAGATACGCAGTATTTT	CASSHAGVGQGPDTQYF
once	TRBD2	TRBV20-1	TRBJ2-2	TGCAGTGCTACCAGCGACCCGGGACTAGCAAACACCGGGGAGCTGTTTTTT	CSATSDPGLANTGELFF
few	.	TRBV6-5	TRBJ1-5	TGTGCCAGGGTCCCCAGGGTAACGCGCAATCAGCCCCAGCATTTT	CARVPRVTRNQPQHF
.	TRBD1	TRBV7-2	TRBJ2-2	TGTGCCAGCAACCAGAACGGACAGGGCACCGGGGAGCTGTTTTTT	CASNQNGQGTGELFF
many	.	TRBV10-3	TRBJ2-3	TGTGCCATCAGGCCCCCAGGGAATACGCAGTATTTT	CAIRPPGNTQYF
many	TRBD1	TRBV12-3/TRBV12-4	TRBJ1-2	TGTGCCAGCGGGACAGGCTCTAACTATGGCTACACCTTC	CASGTGSNYGYTF
.	.	TRBV28	TRBJ2-3	TGTGCCAGCATGATAGGGGGGCTAGGCACAGATACGCAGTATTTT	CASMIGGLGTDTQYF
few	.	TRBV7-2	TRBJ2-1	TGTGCCAGCAGCTCCGGAGGGCACGGCAATGAGCAGTTCTTC	CASSSGGHGNEQFF
.	.	TRBV6-1	TRBJ2-3	TGTGCCAGCTCAGGGCTTGGAAGCACAGATACGCAGTATTTT	CASSGLGSTDTQYF
few	TRBD1	TRBV6-1	TRBJ2-7	TGTGCCAGCAGTCAGCCCCCCGGGACAGGGTCCTACGAGCAGTACTTC	CASSQPPGTGSYEQYF
many	.	TRBV20-1	TRBJ2-1	TGCAGTGCTAGCCCCTACAATGAGCAGTTCTTC	CSASPYNEQFF
.	TRBD1	TRBV30	TRBJ2-7	TGTGCCTGGAGTCGGGACAGTCCCTACGAGCAGTACTTC	CAWSRDSPYEQYF
few	.	TRBV12-3/TRBV12-4	TRBJ1-5	TGTGCCAGCAGTTCCCCGACAGGTTATCAGCCCCAGCATTTT	CASSSPTGYQPQHF
.	TRBD2	TRBV7-2	TRBJ2-4	TGTGCCAGCAGCTTATCGGGGGGGGCCATAAACATTCAGTACTTC	CASSLSGGAINIQYF
.	TRBD1	TRBV12-3/TRBV12-4	TRBJ1-2	TGTGCCAGCACCCTGACAGGGGGCAAGGGCTACACCTTC	CASTLTGGKGYTF
many	.	TRBV7-8	TRBJ1-1	TGTGCCAGCGACACAGGGCTGAACACTGAAGCTTTCTTT	CASDTGLNTEAFF
many	.	TRBV7-2	TRBJ2-5	TGTGCCAGCAGCTTAGCGGCGGTCCAAGAGACCCAGTACTTC	CASSLAAVQETQYF
.	TRBD2	TRBV6-5	TRBJ2-5	TGTGCCAGCGGTAGCGGGGGGACCCAGTACTTC	CASGSGGTQYF
.	.	TRBV6-2/TRBV6-3	TRBJ2-1	TGTGCCAGCAGTTACCCGTCCCGGGACCCTCACAATGAGCAGTTCTTC	CASSYPSRDPHNEQFF
.	TRBD2	TRBV24-1	TRBJ2-1	TGTGCCACCAGTGTTTTTAGCGGGGGACTCCTCGACAATGAGCAGTTCTTC	CATSVFSGGLLDNEQFF
many	TRBD1	TRBV20-1	TRBJ2-3	TGCAGTGCTACGGTCGACAGGGTCACAGATACGCAGTATTTT	CSATVDRVTDTQYF
few	.	TRBV13	TRBJ2-1	TGTGCCAGCAGCTCCCACAGGGTACGCTCCTACAATGAGCAGTTCTTC	CASSSHRVRSYNEQFF
.	.	TRBV5-1	TRBJ2-1	TGCGCCAGCAGCTTTTACCAGGATTCCTACAATGAGCAGTTCTTC	CASSFYQDSYNEQFF
few	TRBD2	TRBV20-1	TRBJ2-3	TGCAGTGCTAGAGGCACTAGCGGGCGCACAGATACGCAGTATTTT	CSARGTSGRTDTQYF
many	TRBD1	TRBV11-2	TRBJ1-1	TGTGCCAGCAGCTTAGTGATGCTACAGGGGGCGAACACTGAAGCTTTCTTT	CASSLVMLQGANTEAFF
.	.	TRBV11-1	TRBJ2-1	TGTGCCAGCAGCCGTTCCAGGGACCATGAGCAGTTCTTC	CASSRSRDHEQFF
few	.	TRBV5-5	TRBJ2-7	TGTGCCAGCAGCTTGGAGACCGGGCTCCACGAGCAGTACTTC	CASSLETGLHEQYF
many	.	TRBV29-1	TRBJ2-7	TGCAGCGTCCGCAGGGATCACGAGCAGTACTTC	CSVRRDHEQYF
.	.	TRBV29-1	TRBJ1-3	TGCAGCGTGGTTCGGTCCTCTGGAAACACCATATATTTT	CSVVRSSGNTIYF
few	.	TRBV25-1	TRBJ1-6	TGTGCCAGCAGTGAAACTTGGGTTGGTCCCCTCCACTTT	CASSETWVGPLHF